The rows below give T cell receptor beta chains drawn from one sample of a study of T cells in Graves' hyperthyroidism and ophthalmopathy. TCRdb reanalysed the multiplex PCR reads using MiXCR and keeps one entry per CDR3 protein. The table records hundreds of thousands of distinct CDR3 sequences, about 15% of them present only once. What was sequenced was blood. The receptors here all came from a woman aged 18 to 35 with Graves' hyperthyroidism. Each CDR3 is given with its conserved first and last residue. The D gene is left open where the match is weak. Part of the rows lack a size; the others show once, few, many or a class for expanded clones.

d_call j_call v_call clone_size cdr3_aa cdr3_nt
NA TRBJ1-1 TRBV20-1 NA CSARLRQNTEAFF TGCAGTGCTAGGCTGCGGCAGAACACTGAAGCTTTCTTT
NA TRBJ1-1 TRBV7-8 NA CASSLWGWDTEAFF TGTGCCAGCAGCTTATGGGGTTGGGACACTGAAGCTTTCTTT
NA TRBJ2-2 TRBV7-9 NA CASSEVGELFF TGTGCCAGCTCCGAGGTGGGGGAGCTGTTTTTT
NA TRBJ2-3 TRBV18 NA CASSLARQPTDTQYF TGTGCCAGCTCACTGGCCCGACAGCCCACAGATACGCAGTATTTT
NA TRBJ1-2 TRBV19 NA CASSVGATNYGYTF TGTGCCAGTAGTGTCGGGGCCACTAACTATGGCTACACCTTC
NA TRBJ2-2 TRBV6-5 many CASSYSASSLSTGELFF TGTGCCAGCAGTTACTCGGCTAGCTCTTTGAGCACCGGGGAGCTGTTTTTT
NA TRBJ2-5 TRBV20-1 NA CRPYPEGDF TGCAGGCCTTATCCCGAAGGGGACTTC
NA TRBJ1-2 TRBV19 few CASSSTGHLPPYNYGYTF TGTGCCAGTAGTAGTACGGGACACCTACCGCCTTATAACTATGGCTACACCTTC
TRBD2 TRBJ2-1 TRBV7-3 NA CASSPPGTRSYNEQFF TGTGCCAGCAGTCCCCCCGGGACTAGATCCTACAATGAGCAGTTCTTC
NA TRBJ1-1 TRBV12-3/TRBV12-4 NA CASRQGPVNTEAFF TGTGCCAGCAGACAGGGACCTGTGAACACTGAAGCTTTCTTT
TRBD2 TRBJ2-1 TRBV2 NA CASGEEGTSRNEQFF TGTGCCAGCGGTGAAGAGGGGACTAGTAGGAATGAGCAGTTCTTC
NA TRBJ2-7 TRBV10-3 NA CASRRGQTSYEQYF TGTGCCTCACGCCGAGGACAGACATCCTACGAGCAGTACTTC
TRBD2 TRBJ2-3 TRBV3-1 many CASSQHGRGTDTQYF TGTGCCAGCAGCCAACACGGGAGGGGCACAGATACGCAGTATTTT
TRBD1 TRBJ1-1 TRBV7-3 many CASSFAGGSQAFF TGTGCCAGCAGCTTTGCAGGGGGCTCCCAAGCTTTCTTT
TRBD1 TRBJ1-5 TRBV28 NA CASSLSGGSQPQHF TGTGCCAGCAGTTTATCAGGGGGAAGTCAGCCCCAGCATTTT
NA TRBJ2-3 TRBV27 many CASSLRLAGGGTDTQYF TGTGCCAGCAGTTTACGACTAGCCGGAGGGGGGACAGATACGCAGTATTTT
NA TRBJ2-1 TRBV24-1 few CATSDPTGRRGNEQFF TGTGCCACCAGTGATCCCACAGGGCGGAGGGGCAATGAGCAGTTCTTC
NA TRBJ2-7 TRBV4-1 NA CASSQDYLQSSYEQYF TGCGCCAGCAGCCAAGATTACCTACAGAGCTCCTACGAGCAGTACTTC
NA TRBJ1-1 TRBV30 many CAWTGRVVEAFF TGTGCCTGGACCGGCCGGGTAGTTGAAGCTTTCTTT
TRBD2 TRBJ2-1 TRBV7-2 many CASSLSKTSGHEQFF TGTGCCAGCAGCTTGAGTAAGACTAGCGGTCATGAGCAGTTCTTC
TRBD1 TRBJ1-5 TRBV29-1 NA CSAIQGANQPQHF TGCAGCGCGATTCAGGGGGCCAATCAGCCCCAGCATTTT
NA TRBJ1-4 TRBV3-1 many CASSQTTEVNEKLFF TGTGCCAGCAGCCAGACCACAGAGGTGAATGAAAAACTGTTTTTT
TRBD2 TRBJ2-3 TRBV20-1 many CSATPSGRDTQYF TGCAGTGCTACCCCTAGCGGGAGAGATACGCAGTATTTT
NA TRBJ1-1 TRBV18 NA CASSPQRESGWTEAFF TGTGCCAGCTCACCCCAGCGAGAGTCCGGGTGGACTGAAGCTTTCTTT